These 14 T cell receptor beta chains were sequenced from one sample in a study of cytomegalovirus exposure and HLA in healthy donors. Produced via immunoSEQ multiplex PCR; TCRdb's table is partial and in-frame only. The sample yields some 140,000 clones, 70% to 90% seen once. Sequences were obtained from PBMCs. Source of these receptors: a woman aged 30 to 39 in good health and CMV-seropositive.

The genes are TRBV2 and TRBJ2-7; 16 bases are shared with TRBD2. After removal of 6 bases from V and 7 bases from J, the junction contained 12 bases not matched to a gene. Looked up from germline, CDR1 is SNHLY and CDR2 is FYNNEI. The CDR3 extends over 17 amino acids. The CDR3 region has the DNA TGTGCCAGCAGGCCCTTCTCGGGACTAGCGGGAGGGGGGGAGCAGTACTTC. Encoded protein: CASRPFSGLAGGGEQYF. Drawing the rest from reference TRBV2 and TRBJ2-7, the complete variable domain is EPEVTQTPSHQVTQMGQEVILRCVPISNHLYFYWYRQILGQKVEFLVSFYNNEISEKSEIFDDQFSVERPDGSNFTLKIRSTKLEDSAMYFCASRPFSGLAGGGEQYFGPGTRLTVT.

V and J are TRBV19 and TRBJ1-5, with D perhaps TRBD1 (5 bases). The CDR3 consists of 14 residues. Germline V CDR1 and CDR2: LNHDA, SQIVND (reference sequence). Trimming took off 8 bases at V and 2 bases at J, with 13 bases between the two ends. The CDR3 DNA sequence: TGTGCCAGTGCCGAGGGAGGGGGCAATCAGCCCCAGCATTTT. Protein sequence: CASAEGGGNQPQHF.

The CDR3 DNA reads as TGCGCCAGCAGGGGACAGAGCGGACTAACCGGGGAGCTGTTTTTT. This codes for CASRGQSGLTGELFF. This chain joins TRBV10-2 and TRBJ2-2, with D maybe TRBD1 (7 bases). The V end was cut by 6 bases, the J end by 5 bases, with 16 bases between. Germline CDR1 reads WSHSY; CDR2 reads SAAADI. There are 15 residues in the CDR3.

The chain carries TRBV5-6 and TRBJ1-2; TRBD1 matches 9 bases. The V and J ends lost 4 bases and 4 bases, in that order; junction bases with no gene match: 5. CDR1 is SGHDT and CDR2 is YYEEEE in the germline V gene. The length of the CDR3 is 14 residues. CDR3 residues: CASSGTGGGYGYTF. CDR3 nucleotides: TGTGCCAGCAGCGGAACAGGGGGCGGCTATGGCTACACCTTC.

This clone was counted once. The chain recombines TRBV10-3 with TRBJ2-1; TRBD1 might be the D (5 bases). Trimming pared 6 bases from V and 4 bases from J, leaving 16 bases between. The germline V gene has CDR1 ENHRY and CDR2 SYGVKD. This CDR3 comprises 15 residues. The CDR3 protein is CAISRQPDGYNEQFF. The CDR3 coding sequence is TGTGCCATCAGCCGACAGCCCGATGGGTACAATGAGCAGTTCTTC.

This chain connects TRBV7-7 to TRBJ2-2, with D possibly TRBD2 on 5 matching bases. Germline lookup yields CDR1 SSHAT and CDR2 FNYEAQ (reference sequence). V was cut by 1 base and J by 1 base, with 7 bases left in between. This CDR3 has 15 amino acids. CDR3 DNA: TGTGCCAGCAGCTTAGGAGGGCTGAACACCGGGGAGCTGTTTTTT. This sequence encodes CASSLGGLNTGELFF.

The chain recombines TRBV6-5 with TRBJ1-1; unclear D gene. Germline CDR1 MNHEY, CDR2 SVGAGI. The CDR3 has 13 amino acids. V was pared by 2 bases and J by 0 bases, with 4 bases between. The CDR3 bases are TGTGCCAGCAGTTACACAGTGAACACTGAAGCTTTCTTT. It encodes CASSYTVNTEAFF.

With respect to this clone: At one of its ends the junction is not consistent with the germline gene, which may arise from a read error. The J gene is TRBJ2-5, the V gene TRBV2; possible D gene TRBD1, 6 bases. CDR3 length equals 11 residues. Germline V lookup: CDR1 SNHLY, CDR2 FYNNEI. CDR3 sequence reads: CASSSWDIYDF. CDR3 coding DNA: TGTGCCAGCAGTTCTTGGGACATTTACGACTTC.

This clone came up once. The CDR3 sequence is CARGQGWVQPQHF. CDR3 nucleotide sequence: TGCGCCAGGGGACAGGGTTGGGTACAGCCCCAGCATTTT. The chain has TRBV5-1 and TRBJ1-5; 9 nucleotides align to TRBD1. CDR3 size: 13 residues. After removal of 8 bases from V and 7 bases from J, the junction contained 7 bases not matched to a gene. Germline V gene sequence: CDR1 SGHRS, CDR2 YFSETQ.

The chain links TRBV2 to TRBJ2-5, with D perhaps matching TRBD2 (6 bases). V was clipped by 5 bases and J by 3 bases, with 19 bases between them. From germline, CDR1 is SNHLY and CDR2 FYNNEI. The CDR3 spans 16 residues. This CDR3 is CASSTEGGVLKETQYF. The CDR3 DNA sequence: TGTGCCAGCAGTACCGAGGGCGGGGTTCTTAAAGAGACCCAGTACTTC. Filled out from reference TRBV2 and TRBJ2-5, the complete variable domain reads EPEVTQTPSHQVTQMGQEVILRCVPISNHLYFYWYRQILGQKVEFLVSFYNNEISEKSEIFDDQFSVERPDGSNFTLKIRSTKLEDSAMYFCASSTEGGVLKETQYFGPGTRLLVL.

The chain has TRBV2 and TRBJ1-4, with 10 bases that match TRBD1. Germline lookup yields CDR1 SNHLY and CDR2 FYNNEI. The trim removed 6 bases at V and 4 bases at J, leaving 2 bases unmatched. The CDR3 is 14 amino acids. In DNA form, the CDR3 reads TGTGCCAGCAGGGACAGGGGGAATAATGAAAAACTGTTTTTT. As protein: CASRDRGNNEKLFF.

The rearrangement uses TRBV6-1 and TRBJ1-5; 10 nucleotides agree with TRBD1. The CDR3 consists of 15 residues. From germline, CDR1 is MNHNS and CDR2 SASEGT. Losses at the gene ends were 6 bases for V and 7 bases for J; bases not matched to a gene: 9. The DNA for the CDR3 is TGTGCCAGCAGGCAGGGACAGGGGTTACAACAGCCCCAGCATTTT. It yields the protein CASRQGQGLQQPQHF.

The chain uses TRBV6-1 and TRBJ1-1; a possible D gene is TRBD1 (5 bases). Trimming cost V 2 bases and J 3 bases, with 10 bases left between them. This CDR3 has 14 residues. The V gene's germline CDR1 is MNHNS and CDR2 SASEGT. The CDR3: CASSERGGDTEAFF. CDR3 in DNA: TGTGCCAGCAGTGAAAGGGGAGGGGACACTGAAGCTTTCTTT.

This rearrangement joins TRBV18 to TRBJ2-6, with 11 bases aligning to TRBD2. J lost 4 bases, V lost 6 bases, and 8 bases had no gene match. The CDR3 loop spans 17 amino acids. Per the germline V gene, CDR1 is KGHSH and CDR2 is LQKENI. The CDR3 region is CASSLGLAGSGANVLTF. The DNA of the CDR3 is TGTGCCAGCTCCCTTGGACTAGCGGGCTCCGGGGCCAACGTCCTGACTTTC.